The 20 T cell receptor beta chains in this list originate from one sample, sequenced in a study of T-cell memory formation after mild COVID-19. Using its own MiXCR run on the 5' RACE reads, TCRdb lists one record per CDR3 protein. The sample consists of 10,000 to 15,000 distinct CDR3 sequences, roughly 17% of them appearing once. Source material: PBMCs or a T cell subset sorted from them (not recorded which). The receptor set was obtained from a man in his late teens or twenties who had mild COVID-19 (a few samples of this study predate the infection). Cell type and time point are not known.

This clonotype was observed a few times. The V gene is TRBV7-9, the J gene TRBJ2-1; D might be TRBD1 or TRBD2, each matching 5 bases. Germline V gene lookup returns CDR1 SEHNR and CDR2 FQNEAQ (reference sequence). The CDR3 loop spans 14 amino acids. V lost 3 bases to trimming and J lost 4 bases, with 10 bases between them. CDR3 amino acids: CASSFEGLYNEQFF. CDR3 sequence (DNA): TGTGCCAGCAGCTTTGAGGGGCTTTACAATGAGCAGTTCTTC. The full variable domain, completed using reference TRBV7-9 and TRBJ2-1, is DTGVSQNPRHKITKRGQNVTFRCDPISEHNRLYWYRQTLGQGPEFLTYFQNEAQLEKSRLLSDRFSAERPKGSFSTLEIQRTEQGDSAMYLCASSFEGLYNEQFFGPGTRLTVL.

This clonotype was counted only a few times. The J gene is TRBJ2-7, the V gene TRBV6-2 or TRBV6-3, with 8 nucleotides matching TRBD2. Germline CDR1 reads MNHEY; CDR2 reads SVGEGT. V lost 2 bases and J lost 3; bases outside the gene matches: 6. The CDR3 totals 15 residues. CDR3 nucleotide sequence: TGTGCCAGCAGTTACCTCGGGACTAGTCTCTACGAGCAGTACGTC. It encodes CASSYLGTSLYEQYV.

In its sample, this clonotype was seen many times. The chain is built from TRBV5-1 and TRBJ1-5; D call uncertain. V gave up 4 bases and J gave up 3 bases, with 8 bases separating them. Germline CDR1 SGHRS, CDR2 YFSETQ. The CDR3 is made up of 13 amino acids. The CDR3: CASSAGPNQPQHF. CDR3 nucleotides: TGCGCCAGCAGCGCTGGTCCCAATCAGCCCCAGCATTTT.

CDR3 DNA: TGCGCCAGCAGCTTGCCCGTCGGGACAGGGGATGAAAAACTGTTTTTT. Its protein is CASSLPVGTGDEKLFF. This rearrangement joins TRBV5-1 to TRBJ1-4, with 10 bases aligning to TRBD1. Germline assignment: CDR1 SGHRS and CDR2 YFSETQ. This CDR3 is 16 amino acids long. V lost 1 base to trimming and J lost 6 bases; unmatched junction nucleotides: 6.

The chain employs TRBV4-3 and TRBJ1-2; D is unresolved. There are 16 residues in the CDR3. V lost 2 bases, J lost 9 bases, and 22 bases lay in between. CDR1 and CDR2 from the germline V gene are LGHNA and YSLEER. The CDR3 DNA is TGCGCCAGCAGCCAAAGACACCTGCTCCCGGCTGATAGCTACACCTTC. As protein: CASSQRHLLPADSYTF.

This clonotype has just a few counts. The chain employs TRBV20-1 and TRBJ2-4, with TRBD2 matching 12 bases. CDR3 length equals 16 residues. CDR1 is DFQATT and CDR2 is SNEGSKA in the germline V gene (reference sequence). Trimming took 1 base from V and 9 from J; bases not matched to a gene: 10. The CDR3: CSARGTSGKEGSIQYF. The DNA for the CDR3 is TGCAGTGCTAGAGGGACTAGCGGGAAGGAGGGAAGCATTCAGTACTTC.

This clonotype occurred many times. CDR3 region: CASSARTGYEQYV. CDR3 DNA sequence: TGTGCCAGCAGCGCAAGGACAGGCTACGAGCAGTACGTC. The chain employs TRBV7-8 and TRBJ2-7, with TRBD1 identical over 7 bases. The CDR3 length is 13 residues. The V gene's germline CDR1 is SGHVS and CDR2 FQNEAQ. V was clipped by 5 bases and J by 3 bases; unmatched bases: 4.

V usage is TRBV24-1 and J usage is TRBJ2-5; D is uncertain. V gave up 1 base and J gave up 2 bases, with 10 bases separating them. Germline V gene sequence: CDR1 KGHDR, CDR2 SFDVKD. CDR3 length equals 15 residues. CDR3 in amino acids: CATSDLGGPQETQYF. The CDR3 nucleotides are TGTGCCACCAGTGATTTAGGCGGACCGCAAGAGACCCAGTACTTC.

The table lists this clonotype with a few counts. This sequence joins TRBV29-1 and TRBJ2-1; D not resolved. The germline gives CDR1 SQVTM, CDR2 ANQGSEA. Between the trimmed V and J ends, which lost 0 bases and 2 bases, there was a span of 17 bases. The CDR3 is 17 residues long. This CDR3 reads CSVEEARWGRPYNEQFF. CDR3 nucleotides: TGCAGCGTTGAAGAGGCCAGATGGGGAAGACCCTACAATGAGCAGTTCTTC.

This clonotype showed up many times. This chain links TRBV6-5 with TRBJ2-5; 9 bases are shared with TRBD2. The CDR3 totals 16 residues. The ends lost 4 bases at V and 5 bases at J; junction bases unmatched: 11. The germline V gene encodes CDR1 MNHEY and CDR2 SVGAGI. Here the CDR3 reads CASSSSGAPLGETQYF. As DNA, the CDR3 is TGTGCCAGCAGTTCTAGCGGGGCGCCCCTCGGGGAGACCCAGTACTTC.

This clonotype was picked up many times. V usage is TRBV4-1 and J usage is TRBJ1-5; D call uncertain. Trimming removed 1 base from V and 4 bases from J, with 11 bases in between. Germline V gene lookup returns CDR1 MGHRA and CDR2 YSYEKL. The CDR3 is 15 residues long. The CDR3 spells CASSQGIGSNQPQHF. CDR3 nucleotide sequence: TGCGCCAGCAGCCAAGGTATAGGATCGAATCAGCCCCAGCATTTT.

This clonotype was seen at least ten times. The CDR3 spells CASSHSGRDLQETQYF. In DNA form, the CDR3 reads TGCGCCAGCAGCCATTCCGGCAGGGACTTACAAGAGACCCAGTACTTC. The J gene is TRBJ2-5, the V gene TRBV4-1; TRBD2 is a possible D gene (6 bases). Germline CDR1 is MGHRA and CDR2 is YSYEKL. The CDR3 spans 16 residues. V shed 3 bases and J shed 2 bases, with 16 bases lying between them.

At least ten counts were recorded for this clonotype. The V gene is TRBV12-3 or TRBV12-4, the J gene TRBJ2-1; TRBD2 matches at 8 bases. With V trimmed by 10 bases and J by 3 bases, 5 bases remained unmatched. There are 13 residues in the CDR3. The CDR3 sequence is CAIAGGVYNEQFF. In nucleotides, the CDR3 is TGTGCCATTGCGGGGGGAGTCTACAATGAGCAGTTCTTC.

This clonotype has a count of ten or more. The chain combines TRBV10-3 with TRBJ2-1; D remains unclear. V was cut by 2 bases and J by 4 bases, with 12 bases left in between. The CDR3 is 15 amino acids. Per the germline V gene, CDR1 is ENHRY and CDR2 is SYGVKD. The CDR3 spells CAISESVALYNEQFF. DNA for the CDR3: TGTGCCATCAGTGAGAGCGTGGCTCTTTACAATGAGCAGTTCTTC.

This clonotype appeared a few times. This rearrangement joins TRBV6-2 or TRBV6-3 to TRBJ2-5; TRBD2 might be the D (6 bases). Trimming left V 6 bases short and J 5 bases short, with 19 bases between. The CDR3 is 15 residues long. Germline V gives CDR1 MNHEY, CDR2 SVGEGT. CDR3 nucleotide sequence: TGTGCCAGCAGCCCCACCCCGGGGGTATGGGAGACCCAGTACTTC. Its translation: CASSPTPGVWETQYF.

The chain combines TRBV9 with TRBJ1-2; no clear D gene. V was clipped by 4 bases and J by 2 bases, with 15 bases between them. This CDR3 spans 15 amino acids. Germline values: CDR1 SGDLS, CDR2 YYNGEE. The CDR3 region is CASSPDWSKNYGYTF. The CDR3, as DNA: TGTGCCAGCAGCCCCGATTGGTCCAAGAACTATGGCTACACCTTC.

This clonotype was counted ten times or more. The chain has TRBV6-6 and TRBJ2-7; 7 positions agree with TRBD2. Looked up from germline, CDR1 is MNHNY and CDR2 is SVGAGI (reference sequence). Trimming removed 5 bases from V and 7 bases from J; junction bases left unmatched: 14. The CDR3 runs 15 residues. The CDR3 DNA reads as TGTGCCAGCAGTACAAGGGAGGGGCCAGGGAGAGAGCAGTACTTC. Encoded protein: CASSTREGPGREQYF.

This chain connects TRBV24-1 to TRBJ2-7; no clear D gene. Judging by the DNA end, TRBJ2-3 fits better; the J call may be wrong. The CDR3 spans 15 residues. CDR1 and CDR2 from the germline V gene are KGHDR and SFDVKD. CDR3 loop: CATSDLEDGRDTQYF. Here the CDR3 DNA reads TGTGCCACCAGTGATTTAGAGGACGGACGAGATACGCAGTATTTT.

This chain joins TRBV6-5 and TRBJ2-1; weak D call: TRBD2 (6 bases). The CDR3 runs to 13 residues. V lost 3 bases and J lost 8, with 11 bases in between. Germline V gene lookup returns CDR1 MNHEY and CDR2 SVGAGI. CDR3 loop: CASSYGGWDEQFF. DNA for the CDR3: TGTGCCAGCAGTTATGGGGGGTGGGATGAGCAGTTCTTC.

CDR3 sequence (DNA): TGTGCCAGCAGCTTCGGGCAGGGGAGTGGCTACACCTTC. It encodes CASSFGQGSGYTF. The chain is built from TRBV7-3 and TRBJ1-2; TRBD1 might be the D (6 bases). CDR3 length: 13 amino acids. The germline CDR1 and CDR2 sequences are SGHTA and FQGTGA. Trimming left V 3 bases short and J 7 bases short, with 12 bases between.